The sequence of this T cell receptor beta chain was determined in a study of shared clonotypes between healthy human individuals. Study observations and caveats: In general, naive subsets displayed greater estimated richness than memory subsets did. A few donors showed sharing of approximately 5% of naive CD4 clonotypes.

CDR1 SNHLY and CDR2 FYNNEI come from the germline V gene. The ends lost 5 bases at V and 4 bases at J; junction bases unmatched: 13. The CDR3 consists of 17 residues. Naive CD8 cells comprised CD45RO-negative, CCR7-positively selected cells, excluding terminally differentiated effector memory CD45RA+ cells. Libraries were prepared by immunoSEQ multiplex PCR; TCRdb keeps only in-frame clonotypes and omits some of them. The table records some 2 million clones, just under 95% of them present only once. A word on this clone: Antigen: not known.

The sequencing sample was made of naive CD8+ T cells sorted from blood. V is TRBV2 and J is TRBJ2-5, with 10 bases identical to TRBD1. The sequence came from a man aged 18 to 30 in good health. Written as DNA, the CDR3 is TGTGCCAGCAGTCTTAGTGCCGAGACAGGGGGCTTAGAGACCCAGTACTTC. It is translated as CASSLSAETGGLETQYF.